The clone carrying this T cell receptor (beta chain) has more than one count but fewer than ten. The antigen is unknown. This record comes from a study of beta chain features in type 1 diabetes. The germline gives CDR1 SGHDT, CDR2 YYEEEE. V trimming: 2 bases; J trimming: 1 base; junction bases outside the gene matches: 6. The CDR3 is 15 residues long. What was sequenced were expressed TCRB transcripts, since all of the isolated RNA had been reverse transcribed. Here immunoSEQ multiplex PCR was the method, and the copy in TCRdb shows in-frame clones only, minus some. The data hold some 270,000 clones, with 13% to 15% observed a single time. Overall study results and limits: Shortening of TCRB CDR3s, moderate but significant, appeared in all four CD4+ subsets of Type 1 diabetes patients. cDNA sequencing could over-represent cells with high TCR expression.

The gene calls are TRBV5-6 and TRBJ2-7; 7 positions agree with TRBD1. This TCR derives from a woman aged 40 to 55 in good health. The sequenced material came from naive CD4+ T cells from blood. CDR3 residues: CASSLKGAASYEQYF. Written as DNA, the CDR3 is TGTGCCAGCAGCTTAAAGGGGGCGGCTTCCTACGAGCAGTACTTC.